The present T cell receptor (beta chain) was sequenced within a study of OX40 agonist ivuxolimab in advanced cancers. On the study more broadly: In three patients, partial responses were observed, one with hepatocellular carcinoma and two with cutaneous melanoma.

Here immunoSEQ multiplex PCR was the method, and the copy in TCRdb shows in-frame clones only, minus some. The table shows more than 50,000 clones, with about 89% occurring only once. The CDR3 has 13 amino acids. CDR1 is MNHEY and CDR2 is SVGAGI in the germline V gene. The V end was cut by 3 bases, the J end by 4 bases, with 7 bases between. With respect to this clone: What it binds is not known.

Study conclusions and caveats: Doses of 0.1 to 3.0 mg/kg were accompanied by clonal expansion of CD4+ and CD8+ blood T cells by week 6. The mean number of expanded clones was higher in CD8+ T cells than in CD4+.

V is TRBV6-5 and J is TRBJ1-5, with D possibly being TRBD1 (6 bases). The source of this sequence is an adult with an advanced solid tumor such as melanoma, head and neck, liver or kidney cancer. The sample here was CD4+ or CD8+ T cells sorted from blood, taken in a trial of the OX40 agonist ivuxolimab. CDR3 protein: CASSYQGNQPQHF. CDR3 sequence (DNA): TGTGCCAGCAGTTATCAGGGGAATCAGCCCCAGCATTTT.